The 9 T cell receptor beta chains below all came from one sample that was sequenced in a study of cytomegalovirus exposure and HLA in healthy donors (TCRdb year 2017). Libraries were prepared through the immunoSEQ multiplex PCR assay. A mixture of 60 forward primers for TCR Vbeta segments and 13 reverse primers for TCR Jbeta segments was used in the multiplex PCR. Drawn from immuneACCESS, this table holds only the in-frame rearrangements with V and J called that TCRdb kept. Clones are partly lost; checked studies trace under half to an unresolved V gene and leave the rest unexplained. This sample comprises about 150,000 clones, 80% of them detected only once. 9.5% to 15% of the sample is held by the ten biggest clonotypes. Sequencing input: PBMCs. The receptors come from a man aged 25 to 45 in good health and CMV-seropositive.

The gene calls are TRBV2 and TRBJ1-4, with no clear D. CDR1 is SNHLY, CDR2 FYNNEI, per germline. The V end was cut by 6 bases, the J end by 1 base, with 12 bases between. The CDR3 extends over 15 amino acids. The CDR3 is CASSSGELTNEKLFF. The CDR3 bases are TGTGCCAGCAGCTCGGGTGAACTAACTAATGAAAAACTGTTTTTT. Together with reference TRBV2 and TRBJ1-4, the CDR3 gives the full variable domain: EPEVTQTPSHQVTQMGQEVILRCVPISNHLYFYWYRQILGQKVEFLVSFYNNEISEKSEIFDDQFSVERPDGSNFTLKIRSTKLEDSAMYFCASSSGELTNEKLFFGSGTQLSVL.

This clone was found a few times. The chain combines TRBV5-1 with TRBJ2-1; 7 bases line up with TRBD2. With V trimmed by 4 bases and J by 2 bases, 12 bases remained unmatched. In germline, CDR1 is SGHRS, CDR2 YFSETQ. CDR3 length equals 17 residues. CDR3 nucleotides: TGCGCCAGCAGCCCCAACACGGGGGGAGGTACCTACAATGAGCAGTTCTTC. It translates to CASSPNTGGGTYNEQFF.

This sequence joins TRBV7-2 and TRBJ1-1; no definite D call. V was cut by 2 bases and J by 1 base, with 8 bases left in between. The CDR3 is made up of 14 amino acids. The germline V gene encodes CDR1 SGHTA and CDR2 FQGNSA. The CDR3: CASSLLRWNTEAFF. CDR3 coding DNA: TGTGCCAGCAGCTTATTACGGTGGAACACTGAAGCTTTCTTT.

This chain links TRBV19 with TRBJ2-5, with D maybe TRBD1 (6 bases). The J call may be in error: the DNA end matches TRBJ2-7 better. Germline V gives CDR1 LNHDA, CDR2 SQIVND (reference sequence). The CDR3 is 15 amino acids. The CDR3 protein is CASSTQGPPAYEQYF. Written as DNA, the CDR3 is TGTGCCAGTAGTACACAGGGACCCCCCGCCTACGAGCAGTACTTC.

The CDR3 nucleotides are TGCAGCGGGAAGGGACAGCTGAACACTGAAGCTTTCTTT. Protein product: CSGKGQLNTEAFF. This rearrangement joins TRBV29-1 to TRBJ1-1; 7 bases agree with TRBD1. The CDR3 extends over 13 amino acids. V was clipped by 7 bases and J by 0 bases; unmatched bases: 5. CDR1 is SQVTM and CDR2 is ANQGSEA in the germline V gene. Looking up the rest from reference TRBV29-1 and TRBJ1-1 gives the full variable domain: SAVISQKPSRDICQRGTSLTIQCQVDSQVTMMFWYRQQPGQSLTLIATANQGSEATYESGFVIDKFPISRPNLTFSTLTVSNMSPEDSSIYLCSGKGQLNTEAFFGQGTRLTVV.

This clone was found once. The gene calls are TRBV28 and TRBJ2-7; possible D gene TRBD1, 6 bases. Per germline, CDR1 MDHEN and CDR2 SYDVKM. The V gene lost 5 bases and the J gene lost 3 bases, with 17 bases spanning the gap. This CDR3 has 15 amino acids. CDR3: CASSPPGNRDYEQYF. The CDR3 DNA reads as TGTGCCAGCAGTCCTCCGGGGAACAGGGACTACGAGCAGTACTTC.

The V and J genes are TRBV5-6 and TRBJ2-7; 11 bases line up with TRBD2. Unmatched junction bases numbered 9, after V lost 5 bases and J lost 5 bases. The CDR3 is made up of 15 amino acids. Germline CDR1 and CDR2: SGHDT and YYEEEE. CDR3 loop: CASSPLAGDSDEQYF. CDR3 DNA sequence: TGTGCCAGCAGTCCACTAGCGGGAGATAGCGACGAGCAGTACTTC.

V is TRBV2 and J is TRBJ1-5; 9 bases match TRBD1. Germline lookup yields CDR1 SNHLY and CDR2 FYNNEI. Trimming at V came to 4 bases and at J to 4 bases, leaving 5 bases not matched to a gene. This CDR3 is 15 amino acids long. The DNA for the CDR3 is TGTGCCAGCAGTGCGACAGGGGGGTTAAATCAGCCCCAGCATTTT. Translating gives CASSATGGLNQPQHF.

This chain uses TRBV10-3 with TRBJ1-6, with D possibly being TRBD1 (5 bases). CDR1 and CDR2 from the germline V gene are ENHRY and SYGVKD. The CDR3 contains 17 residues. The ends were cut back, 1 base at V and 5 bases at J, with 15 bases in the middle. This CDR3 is CAISELAGGQHNSPLHF. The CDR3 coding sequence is TGTGCCATCAGTGAGTTGGCCGGGGGTCAGCATAATTCACCCCTCCACTTT.